These 26 T cell receptor beta chains share one sample of origin, sequenced in a study of blood T cell repertoires in COVID-19. Clones were read by immunoSEQ multiplex PCR, and TCRdb kept only the in-frame ones, dropping some. This table has fewer than 200,000 clones, 65% to 90% appearing once. What was sequenced was peripheral blood. These receptor sequences come from a man aged 50 to 59 with active or convalescent COVID-19.

The chain has TRBV7-2 and TRBJ2-3; D is unclear. This CDR3 has 13 residues. V was trimmed by 4 bases and J by 4 bases, leaving 9 bases between them. Germline loops: CDR1 SGHTA, CDR2 FQGNSA. The CDR3 DNA reads TGTGCCAGCAGCTCTTCACGGGCAGATACGCAGTATTTT. Amino acid sequence: CASSSSRADTQYF.

The chain joins TRBV5-1 to TRBJ2-3; 14 bases line up with TRBD2. V shed 3 bases and J 2 bases; nucleotides not matched to a gene: 5. Germline assignment: CDR1 SGHRS and CDR2 YFSETQ. The CDR3 totals 17 residues. In DNA form, the CDR3 reads TGCGCCAGCAGCTGGGGGACTAGCGGGAGCACCACAGATACGCAGTATTTT. Amino acids: CASSWGTSGSTTDTQYF.

The genes are TRBV2 and TRBJ2-5; 7 bases are shared with TRBD1. Per the germline V gene, CDR1 is SNHLY and CDR2 is FYNNEI. This CDR3 comprises 15 residues. V gave up 8 bases and J gave up 0 bases; unmatched junction bases: 9. CDR3 DNA sequence: TGTGCCAGCGCACGGGGACAGCAAAACCAAGAGACCCAGTACTTC. Residues: CASARGQQNQETQYF.

The chain combines TRBV6-5 with TRBJ1-4; 7 bases map to TRBD1. The CDR3 consists of 15 residues. V shed 6 bases and J 7 bases; nucleotides not matched to a gene: 11. Germline-derived CDR1 and CDR2 are MNHEY and SVGAGI. This CDR3 is CASSPGGQRGEKLFF. The CDR3 DNA reads as TGTGCCAGCAGCCCAGGGGGACAGCGCGGTGAAAAACTGTTTTTT.

The V call is TRBV6-5, the J call TRBJ1-1, with TRBD1 identical over 8 bases. This CDR3 is 15 amino acids long. The trim removed 3 bases at V and 4 bases at J, leaving 7 bases unmatched. The germline gives CDR1 MNHEY, CDR2 SVGAGI. CDR3 loop: CASSYSQGASTEAFF. In DNA, the CDR3 is TGTGCCAGCAGTTATTCCCAGGGGGCAAGCACTGAAGCTTTCTTT.

This clone showed up just once. Other DNA sequences within the sample encode an identical CDR3. The chain is built from TRBV9 and TRBJ2-5; D is perhaps TRBD2 (5 bases). The CDR3 spans 14 residues. CDR1 is SGDLS and CDR2 is YYNGEE in the germline V gene. V dropped 4 bases and J dropped 1 base, with 11 bases sitting between them. The CDR3 here is CASSPRTGQETQYF. The DNA for the CDR3 is TGTGCCAGCAGCCCCCGGACTGGCCAAGAGACCCAGTACTTC.

The chain couples TRBV19 to TRBJ1-2; D might be TRBD1 (6 bases). The CDR3 spans 13 residues. The germline CDR1 and CDR2 sequences are LNHDA and SQIVND (reference sequence). V lost 8 bases and J 5 bases, leaving 15 bases between the germline ends. This CDR3 is CASQGPGWYGYTF. The CDR3 DNA sequence: TGTGCCAGTCAGGGGCCAGGATGGTATGGCTACACCTTC.

The chain carries TRBV12-3 or TRBV12-4 and TRBJ2-1, with 9 bases that match TRBD1. The CDR3 has 12 amino acids. V was clipped by 6 bases and J by 7 bases; unmatched bases: 1. CDR3 in DNA: TGTGCCAGCAGACAGGGGGCAAATGAGCAGTTCTTC. Translated, it gives CASRQGANEQFF.

The gene calls are TRBV11-3 and TRBJ2-1, with D possibly being TRBD2 (6 bases). The CDR3 totals 12 residues. Germline lookup yields CDR1 SGHNT and CDR2 YENEEA. V was cut by 1 base and J by 8 bases, with 6 bases left in between. CDR3 nucleotides: TGTGCCAGCAGCTTAGCGGGGGATGAGCAGTTCTTC. It yields the protein CASSLAGDEQFF. Using reference TRBV11-3 and TRBJ2-1 for the parts outside the CDR3, the full variable domain is EAGVVQSPRYKIIEKKQPVAFWCNPISGHNTLYWYLQNLGQGPELLIRYENEEAVDDSQLPKDRFSAERLKGVDSTLKIQPAELGDSAVYLCASSLAGDEQFFGPGTRLTVL.

This clone was observed a handful of times. The V gene is TRBV30, the J gene TRBJ1-2; unclear D gene. Germline V gene sequence: CDR1 GTSNPN, CDR2 SVGIG (reference sequence). V lost 2 bases to trimming and J lost 1 base, with 11 bases between them. CDR3 length equals 14 residues. The CDR3 spells CAWSPVTSNYGYTF. The CDR3 coding sequence is TGTGCCTGGAGTCCCGTCACAAGTAACTATGGCTACACCTTC. Full variable domain (missing parts from reference TRBV30 and TRBJ1-2): SQTIHQWPATLVQPVGSPLSLECTVEGTSNPNLYWYRQAAGRGLQLLFYSVGIGQISSEVPQNLSASRPQDRQFILSSKKLLLSDSGFYLCAWSPVTSNYGYTFGSGTRLTVV.

This clone was recorded once. The rearrangement links TRBV19 to TRBJ1-2; D might be TRBD1 (6 bases). The CDR3 loop spans 17 amino acids. Germline V gene data show CDR1 as LNHDA and CDR2 as SQIVND (reference sequence). Trimming removed 7 bases at V and 0 bases at J, with 21 bases between. CDR3 in DNA: TGTGCCAGTATGGGGGCGGGCAGAGAACCCTCTAACTATGGCTACACCTTC. This translates into CASMGAGREPSNYGYTF.

The chain is built from TRBV7-6 and TRBJ1-4; 7 nucleotides match TRBD1. Trimming at V came to 5 bases and at J to 8 bases, leaving 5 bases not matched to a gene. Per germline, CDR1 SGHVS and CDR2 FNYEAQ. This CDR3 is 13 amino acids long. The DNA for the CDR3 is TGTGCCAGCAGCGGACAGGATACAGAAAAACTGTTTTTT. Its protein is CASSGQDTEKLFF. The full variable domain, completed using reference TRBV7-6 and TRBJ1-4, is GAGVSQSPRYKVTKRGQDVALRCDPISGHVSLYWYRQALGQGPEFLTYFNYEAQQDKSGLPNDRFSAERPEGSISTLTIQRTEQRDSAMYRCASSGQDTEKLFFGSGTQLSVL.

The chain links TRBV28 to TRBJ1-2; perhaps TRBD1 as D (6 bases). This CDR3 is 11 amino acids long. CDR1 is MDHEN and CDR2 is SYDVKM in the germline V gene. The V gene lost 4 bases and the J gene lost 7 bases, with 7 bases spanning the gap. DNA for the CDR3: TGTGCCAGCAGTTACAGGGTTGGCTACACCTTC. Its translation: CASSYRVGYTF.

The rearrangement links TRBV19 to TRBJ2-3; the D is unclear. The V gene lost 2 bases and the J gene lost 2 bases, with 5 bases spanning the gap. The CDR3 runs to 13 residues. Germline V lookup: CDR1 LNHDA, CDR2 SQIVND (reference sequence). This chain's CDR3 is CASSITDTDTQYF. CDR3 in DNA: TGTGCCAGTAGTATAACTGACACAGATACGCAGTATTTT.

The table lists this clone with a few counts. The J gene is TRBJ2-3, the V gene TRBV24-1; D remains unclear. Deletions cut 2 bases from V and 5 bases from J, with 10 bases between. Germline values: CDR1 KGHDR, CDR2 SFDVKD. The CDR3 totals 14 residues. The CDR3 DNA follows: TGTGCCACCAGTGATTCGACTCTCCGAGATACGCAGTATTTT. It yields the protein CATSDSTLRDTQYF.

This clone was seen only a few times. The chain joins TRBV12-3 or TRBV12-4 to TRBJ1-5; tentatively, D is TRBD1 (6 bases). V lost 8 bases and J 6 bases, leaving 14 bases between the germline ends. This CDR3 is 13 amino acids long. The DNA for the CDR3 is TGTGCCAGCCGGGACAAGCTGGGTCAGCCCCAGCATTTT. The encoded protein is CASRDKLGQPQHF.

The J gene is TRBJ2-2, the V gene TRBV25-1, with D unclear. V shed 4 bases and J shed 8 bases, with 11 bases lying between them. This CDR3 is 13 amino acids long. The germline gives CDR1 MGHDK, CDR2 SYGVNS. This CDR3 reads CASSGGTHGELFF. For the CDR3, the DNA is TGTGCCAGCAGTGGCGGCACTCATGGGGAGCTGTTTTTT.

This rearrangement joins TRBV11-2 to TRBJ2-3; a weak D match, TRBD2 (5 bases). Germline CDR1 is SGHAT and CDR2 is FQNNGV. CDR3 size: 14 residues. V lost 0 bases to trimming and J lost 8 bases, with 12 bases between them. CDR3 protein: CASSLDRGFGTQYF. In DNA, the CDR3 is TGTGCCAGCAGCTTAGATCGAGGGTTTGGTACGCAGTATTTT.

V usage is TRBV18 and J usage is TRBJ1-5; D is ambiguous. Germline CDR1 and CDR2: KGHSH and LQKENI. V dropped 6 bases and J dropped 2 bases, with 20 bases sitting between them. This CDR3 region has 17 residues. The CDR3 region is CASSVERAGIGNQPQHF. The CDR3 region has the DNA TGTGCCAGCTCGGTCGAGAGGGCCGGGATCGGCAATCAGCCCCAGCATTTT.

V usage is TRBV29-1 and J usage is TRBJ1-2; 8 bases are a match to TRBD1. The CDR3 length is 14 residues. The V gene's germline CDR1 is SQVTM and CDR2 ANQGSEA. After removal of 3 bases from V and 4 bases from J, the junction contained 7 bases not matched to a gene. The CDR3 coding sequence is TGCAGCGTTGAGTCGACAGGGGACCTCTATGGCTACACCTTC. It translates to CSVESTGDLYGYTF.

The rearrangement uses TRBV6-2 or TRBV6-3 and TRBJ2-7, with D tentatively TRBD1 (5 bases). The CDR3 loop spans 18 amino acids. Looked up from germline, CDR1 is MNHEY and CDR2 is SVGEGT. The V end lost 2 bases, the J end lost 1 base, and 21 bases lay between the germline ends. The CDR3 region is CASSYSFKGRETSYEQYF. CDR3 in DNA: TGTGCCAGCAGTTACAGCTTTAAGGGCAGGGAAACGTCCTACGAGCAGTACTTC.

V is TRBV5-1 and J is TRBJ1-1; TRBD1 matches at 8 bases. The CDR3 has 15 amino acids. Germline V lookup: CDR1 SGHRS, CDR2 YFSETQ. The trim removed 4 bases at V and 2 bases at J, leaving 7 bases unmatched. The CDR3 region is CASSRGDRLNTEAFF. In nucleotides, the CDR3 is TGCGCCAGCAGCCGTGGGGACAGGCTCAACACTGAAGCTTTCTTT.

As DNA, the CDR3 is TGTGCCAGCAGCACGAACAGGGGGTACACCGGGGAGCTGTTTTTT. Its translation is CASSTNRGYTGELFF. This sequence joins TRBV7-2 and TRBJ2-2, with 8 bases matching TRBD1. The CDR3 spans 15 residues. CDR1 is SGHTA, CDR2 FQGNSA, per germline. J was trimmed by 3 bases and V by 5 bases; bases with no gene match: 5.

The CDR3 coding sequence is TGTGCCACCAGCTGGGGTCTAGCGGCCCGCACAGATACGCAGTATTTT. Amino acid sequence: CATSWGLAARTDTQYF. The rearrangement links TRBV15 to TRBJ2-3; the match to TRBD2 covers 7 bases. There are 16 residues in the CDR3. Per germline, CDR1 LNHNV and CDR2 YYDKDF (reference sequence). J lost 1 base, V lost 5 bases, and 9 bases had no gene match.

This chain uses TRBV10-3 with TRBJ1-5, with D possibly matching TRBD1 (5 bases). V lost 4 bases to trimming and J lost 2 bases, with 12 bases between them. The CDR3 length is 15 residues. Per the germline V gene, CDR1 is ENHRY and CDR2 is SYGVKD. For the CDR3, the DNA is TGTGCCATCAGTGGGGGACTGGGAGGCAATCAGCCCCAGCATTTT. This sequence encodes CAISGGLGGNQPQHF.

The V and J genes are TRBV28 and TRBJ1-2, with TRBD1 as a possible D gene (6 bases). CDR3 length: 13 residues. Germline CDR1 is MDHEN and CDR2 is SYDVKM. V was shortened by 6 bases and J by 5 bases, with 13 bases between the two germline ends. The CDR3 loop is CASSPTTGYGYTF. Here the CDR3 DNA reads TGTGCCAGCAGCCCTACCACAGGGTATGGCTACACCTTC.